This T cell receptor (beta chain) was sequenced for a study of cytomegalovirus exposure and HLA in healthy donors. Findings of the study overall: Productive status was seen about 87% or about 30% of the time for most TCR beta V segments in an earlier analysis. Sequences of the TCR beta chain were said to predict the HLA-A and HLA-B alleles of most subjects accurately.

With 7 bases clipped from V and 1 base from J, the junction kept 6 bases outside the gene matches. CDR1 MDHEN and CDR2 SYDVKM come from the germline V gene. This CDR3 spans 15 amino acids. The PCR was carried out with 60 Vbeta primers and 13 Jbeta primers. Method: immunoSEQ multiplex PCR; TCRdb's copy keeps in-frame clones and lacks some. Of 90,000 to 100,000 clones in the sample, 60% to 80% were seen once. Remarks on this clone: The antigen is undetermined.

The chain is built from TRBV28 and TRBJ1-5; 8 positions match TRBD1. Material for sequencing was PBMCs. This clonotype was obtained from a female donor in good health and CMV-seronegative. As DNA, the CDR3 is TGTGCCAGCAAATGGACAGGGAACAGCAATCAGCCCCAGCATTTT. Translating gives CASKWTGNSNQPQHF.